This record concerns one T cell receptor beta chain sequence. Its antigen is unknown. This sample stems from a study of cytomegalovirus exposure and HLA in healthy donors. Study-wide results and caveats: Most TCR beta V segments were productive about 87% or about 30% of the time in an earlier analysis. Analysis performed later found roughly 17,000 TCR beta sequences associated with HLA alleles at 0.05 false discovery rate.

13 Jbeta primers and 60 Vbeta primers were used for the PCR. Clones were sequenced by immunoSEQ multiplex PCR, and TCRdb holds only the in-frame ones, with some missing. The table has 150,000 to 200,000 clones, 70% to 80% seen once. Donors were nominally healthy when sampled, though unrecorded immune exposures were likely. Trimming at V came to 4 bases and at J to 4 bases, leaving 5 bases not matched to a gene. The CDR3 has 14 residues. CDR1 MNHEY and CDR2 SMNVEV come from the germline V gene (reference sequence). Sequencing was carried out using PBMCs. The rearrangement joins TRBV27 to TRBJ2-7; TRBD1 aligns across 9 bases. The clonotype originates from a woman aged 40 to 50 in good health and CMV-seronegative. The chain's CDR3 is CASSSGTGPYEQYF. CDR3 bases: TGTGCCAGCAGTTCCGGGACAGGGCCGTACGAGCAGTACTTC.